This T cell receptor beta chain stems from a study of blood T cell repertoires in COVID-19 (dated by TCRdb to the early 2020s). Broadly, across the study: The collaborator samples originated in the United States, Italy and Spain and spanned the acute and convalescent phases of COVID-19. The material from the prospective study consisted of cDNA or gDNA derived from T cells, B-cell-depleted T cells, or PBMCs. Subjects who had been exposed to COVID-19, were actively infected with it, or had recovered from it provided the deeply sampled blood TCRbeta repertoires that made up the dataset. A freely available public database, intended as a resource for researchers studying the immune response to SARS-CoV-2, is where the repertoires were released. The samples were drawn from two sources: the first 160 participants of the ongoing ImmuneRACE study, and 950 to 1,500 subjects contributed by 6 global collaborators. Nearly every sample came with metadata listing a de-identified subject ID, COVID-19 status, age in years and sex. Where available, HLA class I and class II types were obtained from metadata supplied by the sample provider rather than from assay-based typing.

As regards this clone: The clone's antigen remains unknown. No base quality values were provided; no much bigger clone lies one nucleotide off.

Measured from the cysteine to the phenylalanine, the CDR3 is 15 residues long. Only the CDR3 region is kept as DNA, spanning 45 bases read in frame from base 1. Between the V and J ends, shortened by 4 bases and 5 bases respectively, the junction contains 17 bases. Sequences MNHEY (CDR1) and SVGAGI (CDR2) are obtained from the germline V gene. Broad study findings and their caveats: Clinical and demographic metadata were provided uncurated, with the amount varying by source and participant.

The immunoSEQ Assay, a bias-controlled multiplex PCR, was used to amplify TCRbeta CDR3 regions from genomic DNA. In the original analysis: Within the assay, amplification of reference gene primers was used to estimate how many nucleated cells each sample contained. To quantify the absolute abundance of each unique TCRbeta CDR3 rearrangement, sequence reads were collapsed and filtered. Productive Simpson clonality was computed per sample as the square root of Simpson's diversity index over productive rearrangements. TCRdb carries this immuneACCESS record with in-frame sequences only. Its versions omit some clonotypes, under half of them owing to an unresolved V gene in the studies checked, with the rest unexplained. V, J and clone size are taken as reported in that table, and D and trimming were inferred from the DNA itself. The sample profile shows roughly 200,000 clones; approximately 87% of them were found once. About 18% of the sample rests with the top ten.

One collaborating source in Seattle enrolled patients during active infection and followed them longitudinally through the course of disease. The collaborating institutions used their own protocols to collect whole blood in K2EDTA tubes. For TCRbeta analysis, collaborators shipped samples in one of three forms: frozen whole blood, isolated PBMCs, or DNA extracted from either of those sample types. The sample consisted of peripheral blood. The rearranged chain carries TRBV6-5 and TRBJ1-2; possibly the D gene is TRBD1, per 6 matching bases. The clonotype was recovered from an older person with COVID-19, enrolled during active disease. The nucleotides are TGTGCCAGCAGTTCCACAAGGGGGTCCCCTTATGGCTACACCTTC. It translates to CASSSTRGSPYGYTF.